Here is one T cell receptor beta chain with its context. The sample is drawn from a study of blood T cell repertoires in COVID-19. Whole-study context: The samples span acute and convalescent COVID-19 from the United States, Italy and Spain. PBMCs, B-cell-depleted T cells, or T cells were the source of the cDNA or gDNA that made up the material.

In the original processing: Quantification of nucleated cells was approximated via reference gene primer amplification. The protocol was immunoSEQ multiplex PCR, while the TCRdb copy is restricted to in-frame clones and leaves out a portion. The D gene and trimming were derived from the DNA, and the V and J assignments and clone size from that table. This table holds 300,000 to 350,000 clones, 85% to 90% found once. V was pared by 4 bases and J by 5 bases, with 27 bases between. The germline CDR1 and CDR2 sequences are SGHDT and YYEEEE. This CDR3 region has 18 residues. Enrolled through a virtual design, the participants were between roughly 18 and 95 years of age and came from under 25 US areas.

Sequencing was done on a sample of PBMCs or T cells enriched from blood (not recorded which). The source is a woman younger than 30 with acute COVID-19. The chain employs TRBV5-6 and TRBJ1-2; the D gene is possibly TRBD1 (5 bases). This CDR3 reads CASSPFIGVGGTGYGYTF. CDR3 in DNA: TGTGCCAGCAGCCCTTTTATCGGCGTTGGGGGGACGGGATATGGCTACACCTTC.